The 27 T cell receptor beta chains in this list originate from one sample, sequenced in a study of T cell responses to AZD1222 COVID-19 vaccine. Using immunoSEQ multiplex PCR, the repertoire was profiled, and TCRdb retains in-frame clones only, with some absent. The sample includes around 120,000 clones, about nine tenths of them seen just once. The sample consisted of peripheral blood, taken 28 days after the second AZD1222 dose. The origin of the receptors is an adult who received the AZD1222 COVID-19 vaccine.

The CDR3 region has the DNA TGTGCCAGCAGCTTATATCTAGCGGGAGGTTTCAATGAGCAGTTCTTC. It specifies CASSLYLAGGFNEQFF. This chain uses TRBV7-3 with TRBJ2-1; 11 bases map to TRBD2. Trimming took 2 bases from V and 6 from J; bases not matched to a gene: 6. CDR1 is SGHTA and CDR2 is FQGTGA in the germline V gene. This CDR3 region has 16 residues.

The chain uses TRBV19 and TRBJ1-4, with 8 bases aligning to TRBD1. V dropped 4 bases and J dropped 0; count of bases not matched to a gene: 1. Germline V gene sequence: CDR1 LNHDA, CDR2 SQIVND (reference sequence). The CDR3 sequence is 15 residues long. The CDR3 here is CASSNRGTTNEKLFF. Here the CDR3 DNA reads TGTGCCAGTAGTAACAGGGGGACAACTAATGAAAAACTGTTTTTT.

This clone has only one observation. This rearrangement joins TRBV3-1 (or the pseudogene TRBV3-2) to TRBJ2-1; 13 positions agree with TRBD2. Germline V lookup: CDR1 LGHDT, CDR2 YNNKEL (reference sequence). This CDR3 has 16 amino acids. Unmatched junction bases numbered 11, after V lost 0 bases and J lost 15 bases. The CDR3 DNA is TGTGCCAGCAGCCAAGAGGGGGGAACTAGCGGGAGGGCAGGGTTCTTC. Protein product: CASSQEGGTSGRAGFF.

This clone was counted once. This chain connects TRBV5-1 to TRBJ2-2; D remains unclear. V gave up 0 bases and J gave up 0 bases, with 6 bases separating them. This CDR3 has 15 residues. Germline-derived CDR1 and CDR2 are SGHRS and YFSETQ. DNA for the CDR3: TGCGCCAGCAGCTTGGTTGCGGCGAACACCGGGGAGCTGTTTTTT. Translated: CASSLVAANTGELFF.

In DNA form, the CDR3 reads TGTGCCAGCAGTTACTCCAGACAGGGAGGGAATTCACCCCTCCACTTT. This codes for CASSYSRQGGNSPLHF. The chain is built from TRBV6-5 and TRBJ1-6; 7 nucleotides match TRBD1. Germline V CDR1 and CDR2: MNHEY, SVGAGI. J lost 7 bases, V lost 0 bases, and 6 bases had no gene match. The CDR3 is 16 residues long.

This clone was seen once. V usage is TRBV10-3 and J usage is TRBJ2-7; TRBD1 matches 12 bases. The J segment lost 7 bases and the V segment lost 3 bases, leaving 7 bases of the junction unmatched. The CDR3 spans 15 residues. Germline loops: CDR1 ENHRY, CDR2 SYGVKD. Here the CDR3 DNA reads TGTGCCATCAGTGACAGGGACAGGGGGCTGGGGGAGCAGTACTTC. Translated: CAISDRDRGLGEQYF.

V and J are TRBV18 and TRBJ1-1; no firm D call. V lost 3 bases to trimming and J lost 5 bases, with 10 bases between them. The germline CDR1 and CDR2 sequences are KGHSH and LQKENI. The CDR3 has 13 residues. CDR3 DNA: TGTGCCAGCTCACCTCAAAAGGGTACTGAAGCTTTCTTT. It specifies CASSPQKGTEAFF.

This chain joins TRBV5-6 and TRBJ1-4; D unresolved. The germline V and J ends were trimmed by 3 bases and 4 bases, with 10 bases remaining between them. CDR3 length: 14 residues. Germline assignment: CDR1 SGHDT and CDR2 YYEEEE. CDR3 region: CASSSMTSNEKLFF. The CDR3 DNA sequence: TGTGCCAGCAGCTCGATGACCAGTAATGAAAAACTGTTTTTT. Filled out from reference TRBV5-6 and TRBJ1-4, the complete variable domain reads DAGVTQSPTHLIKTRGQQVTLRCSPKSGHDTVSWYQQALGQGPQFIFQYYEEEERQRGNFPDRFSGHQFPNYSSELNVNALLLGDSALYLCASSSMTSNEKLFFGSGTQLSVL.

The V gene is TRBV6-2 or TRBV6-3, the J gene TRBJ2-7; 8 nucleotides agree with TRBD1. Unmatched junction bases numbered 7, after V lost 2 bases and J lost 4 bases. CDR1 is MNHEY, CDR2 SVGEGT, per germline. This CDR3 has 15 residues. The CDR3: CASSYEVGDRYEQYF. The DNA for the CDR3 is TGTGCCAGCAGTTACGAAGTCGGGGACAGGTACGAGCAGTACTTC.

This chain's CDR3 is CASSLQGNEAFF. The CDR3 DNA reads as TGTGCCAGCAGCCTACAGGGGAATGAAGCTTTCTTT. The chain has TRBV7-9 and TRBJ1-1, with TRBD1 matching 7 bases. The CDR3 contains 12 residues. Trimming removed 5 bases from V and 7 bases from J; junction bases left unmatched: 4. Germline V gene lookup returns CDR1 SEHNR and CDR2 FQNEAQ (reference sequence).

The V call is TRBV18, the J call TRBJ2-2; 11 bases line up with TRBD1. CDR3 size: 17 residues. Germline lookup yields CDR1 KGHSH and CDR2 LQKENI. The V segment lost 5 bases and the J segment 2 bases; nucleotides outside the gene matches: 7. Here the CDR3 DNA reads TGTGCCAGCTCATGGTCCGGGACAGGGGGAAACACCGGGGAGCTGTTTTTT. It is translated as CASSWSGTGGNTGELFF.

This sequence joins TRBV6-5 and TRBJ2-5, with 10 bases that match TRBD1. Looked up from germline, CDR1 is MNHEY and CDR2 is SVGAGI. V trimming: 6 bases; J trimming: 5 bases; junction bases outside the gene matches: 9. The CDR3 covers 15 residues. The CDR3 DNA follows: TGTGCCAGCAGGCCCACGGGACAGGGGAGGGAGACCCAGTACTTC. It encodes CASRPTGQGRETQYF.

The rearrangement links TRBV19 to TRBJ1-3; possibly TRBD1 for D (6 bases). Germline loops: CDR1 LNHDA, CDR2 SQIVND (reference sequence). Trimming left V 7 bases short and J 2 bases short, with 12 bases between. This CDR3 is built from 14 residues. The CDR3 sequence: CASTDTGPGNTIYF. CDR3 nucleotide sequence: TGTGCCAGTACTGATACAGGGCCTGGAAACACCATATATTTT.

The chain recombines TRBV18 with TRBJ1-4, with D possibly being TRBD1 (6 bases). Germline CDR1 and CDR2: KGHSH and LQKENI. Trimming took off 4 bases at V and 4 bases at J, with 13 bases between the two ends. The CDR3 extends over 15 amino acids. CDR3 residues: CASSRGGRGNEKLFF. DNA of the CDR3: TGTGCCAGCTCACGCGGGGGGCGAGGTAATGAAAAACTGTTTTTT.

The rearrangement uses TRBV19 and TRBJ2-7, with D possibly being TRBD2 (6 bases). Per the germline V gene, CDR1 is LNHDA and CDR2 is SQIVND (reference sequence). This CDR3 is 14 amino acids long. V lost 7 bases and J lost 5, with 18 bases in between. CDR3 DNA sequence: TGTGCCAGTACAAACACCGGGAGAGAAAACGAGCAGTACTTC. Its translation is CASTNTGRENEQYF.

V usage is TRBV3-1 (or the pseudogene TRBV3-2) and J usage is TRBJ1-1; D not certain. Germline assignment: CDR1 LGHDT and CDR2 YNNKEL (reference sequence). Trimming pared 0 bases from V and 3 bases from J, leaving 17 bases between. There are 17 residues in the CDR3. Written as DNA, the CDR3 is TGTGCCAGCAGCCAAGAACGGAACGGCAGGCGAGACACTGAAGCTTTCTTT. Protein product: CASSQERNGRRDTEAFF.

This chain connects TRBV7-8 to TRBJ1-1; D gene ambiguous. From germline, CDR1 is SGHVS and CDR2 FQNEAQ. Trimming removed 5 bases at V and 3 bases at J, with 13 bases between. The CDR3 covers 14 residues. The CDR3 DNA follows: TGTGCCAGCAGCCTTCCGGCAGCCTACACTGAAGCTTTCTTT. As protein: CASSLPAAYTEAFF.

The chain joins TRBV6-2 or TRBV6-3 to TRBJ1-1; D is possibly TRBD1 (6 bases). There are 15 residues in the CDR3. V was cut by 2 bases and J by 1 base, with 11 bases left in between. Germline CDR1 and CDR2: MNHEY and SVGEGT. The DNA for the CDR3 is TGTGCCAGCAGTTACGGCGGGGGCTGGAACACTGAAGCTTTCTTT. This codes for CASSYGGGWNTEAFF.

The genes are TRBV7-3 and TRBJ2-3; no definite D call. The V end lost 2 bases, the J end lost 6 bases, and 9 bases lay between the germline ends. Germline V CDR1 and CDR2: SGHTA, FQGTGA. The CDR3 has 13 amino acids. The CDR3 is CASSLADGDTQYF. DNA for the CDR3: TGTGCCAGCAGCTTAGCCGATGGGGATACGCAGTATTTT.

The J gene is TRBJ2-3, the V gene TRBV24-1; TRBD2 matches 15 bases. Germline values: CDR1 KGHDR, CDR2 SFDVKD. The length of the CDR3 is 16 residues. Trimming cost V 6 bases and J 4 bases; bases outside gene matches: 4. The CDR3 DNA reads TGTGCCACCAGTTCCGGACTAGCGGGAGGGCCAGATACGCAGTATTTT. Protein product: CATSSGLAGGPDTQYF.

The V call is TRBV20-1, the J call TRBJ1-2; maybe TRBD1 (6 bases). CDR1 DFQATT and CDR2 SNEGSKA come from the germline V gene (reference sequence). V was trimmed by 7 bases and J by 4 bases, leaving 10 bases between them. CDR3 length equals 11 residues. The CDR3 DNA sequence: TGCAGTGACAGGGAGAGCTATGGCTACACCTTC. Protein: CSDRESYGYTF.

This rearrangement joins TRBV9 to TRBJ2-7; D call uncertain. The CDR3 covers 14 residues. From germline, CDR1 is SGDLS and CDR2 YYNGEE. Between the trimmed V and J ends, which lost 1 base and 7 bases, there was a span of 15 bases. CDR3 sequence: CASSVNNAPAEQYF. The DNA for the CDR3 is TGTGCCAGCAGCGTAAACAACGCCCCGGCGGAGCAGTACTTC.

V gene TRBV14 combines with J gene TRBJ2-3; 9 nucleotides line up with TRBD1. Trimming took 3 bases from V and 6 from J; bases not matched to a gene: 13. CDR1 and CDR2 (germline): SGHDN, FVKESK. The CDR3 spans 17 residues. The CDR3 is CASSHKETGGVGDTQYF. As DNA, the CDR3 is TGTGCCAGCAGCCATAAAGAAACAGGGGGCGTCGGGGATACGCAGTATTTT. Drawing the rest from reference TRBV14 and TRBJ2-3, the complete variable domain is EAGVTQFPSHSVIEKGQTVTLRCDPISGHDNLYWYRRVMGKEIKFLLHFVKESKQDESGMPNNRFLAERTGGTYSTLKVQPAELEDSGVYFCASSHKETGGVGDTQYFGPGTRLTVL.

This chain links TRBV4-3 with TRBJ2-7; D not resolved. The germline V gene encodes CDR1 LGHNA and CDR2 YSLEER. This CDR3 has 14 residues. Trimming removed 3 bases from V and 1 base from J, with 10 bases in between. The CDR3: CASSQITFSYEQYF. The CDR3 coding sequence is TGCGCCAGCAGCCAGATCACTTTTTCCTACGAGCAGTACTTC.

This chain links TRBV7-8 with TRBJ2-3; TRBD2 matches at 9 bases. CDR1 and CDR2 from the germline V gene are SGHVS and FQNEAQ. The CDR3 has 16 residues. The junction had 5 bases not matched to a gene; V was cut back by 0 bases and J by 4 bases. The DNA for the CDR3 is TGTGCCAGCAGCTTAGCCTTACTAGCGGGTTCAGATACGCAGTATTTT. Translation gives CASSLALLAGSDTQYF.

The V and J genes are TRBV3-1 (or the pseudogene TRBV3-2) and TRBJ2-7, with 7 nucleotides matching TRBD2. There are 16 residues in the CDR3. Looked up from germline, CDR1 is LGHDT and CDR2 is YNNKEL (reference sequence). Losses at the gene ends were 3 bases for V and 0 bases for J; bases not matched to a gene: 8. The CDR3 loop is CASSQGLPQLSYEQYF. The CDR3 bases are TGTGCCAGCAGCCAGGGACTACCCCAACTCTCCTACGAGCAGTACTTC.

V gene TRBV6-5 combines with J gene TRBJ2-7; 8 nucleotides align to TRBD2. V shed 10 bases and J 4 bases; nucleotides not matched to a gene: 9. The length of the CDR3 is 13 residues. From germline, CDR1 is MNHEY and CDR2 SVGAGI. The CDR3 sequence: CATTGPGGYEQYF. In DNA form, the CDR3 reads TGTGCCACCACCGGCCCGGGAGGGTACGAGCAGTACTTC.